This T cell receptor beta chain was captured by sequencing in a study of naive and memory T cell subsets. The library had UMIs added by 3' ligation of an oligonucleotide to TCR cDNA. This CDR3 region has 11 residues. Trimming took off 2 bases at V and 5 bases at J, with 3 bases between the two ends. In germline, CDR1 is LNHDA, CDR2 SQIVND (reference sequence). Ligated cDNA underwent four rounds of PCR with nested alpha and beta constant region primers and SP2. MiXCR was run by TCRdb on the 5' RACE reads, yielding one entry per CDR3 protein. Of roughly 62,000 distinct CDR3 sequences listed, around 7.3% are singletons.

The chain is built from TRBV19 and TRBJ1-1, with no clear D. This sequence was found in a male donor in good health. CDR3 residues: CASSIHTEAFF. The CDR3, as DNA: TGTGCCAGTAGTATACATACTGAAGCTTTCTTT.